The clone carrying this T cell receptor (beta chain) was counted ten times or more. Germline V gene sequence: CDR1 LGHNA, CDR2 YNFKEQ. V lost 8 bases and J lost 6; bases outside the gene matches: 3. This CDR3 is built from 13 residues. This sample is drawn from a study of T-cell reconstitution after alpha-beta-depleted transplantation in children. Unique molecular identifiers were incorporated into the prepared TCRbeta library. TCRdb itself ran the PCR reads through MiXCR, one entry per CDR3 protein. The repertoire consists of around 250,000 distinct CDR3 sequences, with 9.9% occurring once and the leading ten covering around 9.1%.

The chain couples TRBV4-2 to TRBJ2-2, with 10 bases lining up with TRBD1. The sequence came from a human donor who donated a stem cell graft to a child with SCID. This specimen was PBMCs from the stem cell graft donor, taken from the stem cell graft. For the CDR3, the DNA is TGTGCCAGCCTCGGGACAGGGGCCGGGGAGCTGTTTTTT. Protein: CASLGTGAGELFF.